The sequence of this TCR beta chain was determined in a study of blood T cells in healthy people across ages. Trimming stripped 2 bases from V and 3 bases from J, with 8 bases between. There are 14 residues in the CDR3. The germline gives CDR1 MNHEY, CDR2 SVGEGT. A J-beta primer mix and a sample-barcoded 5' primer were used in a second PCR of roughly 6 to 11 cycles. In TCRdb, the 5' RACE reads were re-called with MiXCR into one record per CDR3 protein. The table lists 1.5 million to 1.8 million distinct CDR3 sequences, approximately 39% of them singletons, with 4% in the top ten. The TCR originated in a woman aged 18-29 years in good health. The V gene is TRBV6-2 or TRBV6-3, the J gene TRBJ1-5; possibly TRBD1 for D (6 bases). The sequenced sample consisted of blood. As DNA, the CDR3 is TGTGCCAGCAGTTACCGGGACACCAATCAGCCCCAGCATTTT. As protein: CASSYRDTNQPQHF.